A selection of T cell receptor beta chains follows, all from one sample in a study of Graves' ophthalmopathy and Graves' hyperthyroidism. TCRdb used MiXCR to reprocess the multiplex PCR reads, holding one entry per CDR3 protein. Among 650,000 to 900,000 distinct CDR3 sequences, roughly 41% were seen once, and the ten largest hold approximately 46%. The sample comprised peripheral blood. The receptors originated from an adult man with Graves' ophthalmopathy. The CDR3 runs from the conserved cysteine through the conserved F or W. A D gene is named only where the DNA matches it firmly. Only some rows state a clone size, as once, few, many or a class for expanded clones.

>NA|TRBV25-1|TRBJ2-3|few
CASSEFREDTQYF
TGTGCCAGCAGTGAATTTAGGGAAGATACGCAGTATTTT
>TRBD1|TRBV10-3|TRBJ1-3|NA
CASSYLGQGAGNTIYF
TGTGCCAGCAGTTACTTGGGACAGGGGGCTGGAAACACCATATATTTT
>TRBD2|TRBV12-3/TRBV12-4|TRBJ2-7|few
CASRASGRVGEQYF
TGTGCCAGCCGGGCGAGCGGGAGGGTTGGCGAGCAGTACTTC
>NA|TRBV29-1|TRBJ1-4|NA
CSVDGTSGEKLFF
TGCAGCGTTGACGGGACTAGCGGAGAAAAACTGTTTTTT
>NA|TRBV10-3|TRBJ2-5|many
CASSENPAGLGETQYF
TGTGCCAGCAGTGAAAACCCCGCGGGGTTGGGAGAGACCCAGTACTTC
>NA|TRBV5-4|TRBJ2-3|NA
CASSLRMNIDTQYF
TGTGCCAGCAGCTTACGAATGAACATCGATACGCAGTATTTT
>NA|TRBV7-2|TRBJ1-2|NA
CASRRGGSGPWGGYTF
TGTGCCAGCAGACGGGGGGGATCGGGACCTTGGGGAGGCTACACCTTC
>NA|TRBV15|TRBJ2-2|many
CATSGRRGGELFF
TGTGCCACCAGCGGAAGACGGGGCGGGGAGCTGTTTTTT
>NA|TRBV20-1|TRBJ1-4|few
CSAKLRTNEKLFF
TGCAGTGCGAAACTGAGGACTAATGAAAAACTGTTTTTT
>TRBD1|TRBV6-1|TRBJ1-4|few
CASSEISGTEYFF
TGTGCCAGCAGTGAGATCTCCGGGACAGAATATTTTTTT
>TRBD2|TRBV2|TRBJ2-7|few
CASSKGLATTYEQYF
TGTGCCAGCAGTAAGGGACTAGCGACGACCTACGAGCAGTACTTC
>TRBD2|TRBV10-2|TRBJ2-7|NA
CASSTPPSGRVYEQYF
TGCGCCAGCAGTACACCCCCCAGCGGGAGGGTCTACGAGCAGTACTTC
>TRBD1|TRBV7-2|TRBJ1-6|NA
CASSLVGGSDNSPPHF
TGTGCCAGCAGCTTAGTAGGGGGCTCGGATAATTCACCCCCCCACTTT
>NA|TRBV24-1|TRBJ1-5|NA
CASRLGAVNQPQHF
TGTGCCAGCAGGCTGGGGGCCGTAAATCAGCCCCAGCATTTT
>NA|TRBV7-6|TRBJ2-1|NA
CASSAGQFGNEQFF
TGTGCCAGCAGCGCAGGACAGTTCGGCAATGAGCAGTTCTTC
>NA|TRBV19|TRBJ2-7|NA
CASSTSRKGLGEQYF
TGTGCCAGTAGTACCTCTCGGAAGGGTCTAGGGGAGCAGTACTTC
>NA|TRBV29-1|TRBJ2-7|many
CSVGEETRAIYEQYF
TGCAGCGTCGGAGAAGAGACTCGCGCAATCTACGAGCAGTACTTC
>NA|TRBV15|TRBJ2-3|NA
CATSRDVGYDTDTQYF
TGTGCCACCAGCAGAGATGTGGGGTACGACACAGATACGCAGTATTTT
>NA|TRBV7-9|TRBJ1-2|many
CASSGSGDGYTF
TGTGCCAGCAGCGGTAGTGGGGACGGCTACACCTTC
>NA|TRBV7-3|TRBJ2-5|NA
CASSHRTTSRTQYF
TGTGCCAGCAGCCACCGGACTACCAGTCGGACCCAGTACTTC
>NA|TRBV19|TRBJ1-5|many
CASRGGGAGNQPQHF
TGTGCCAGTAGAGGGGGGGGCGCGGGCAATCAGCCCCAGCATTTT
>TRBD1|TRBV7-2|TRBJ2-7|few
CASSQGGGTKTYEQYF
TGTGCCAGCAGCCAAGGGGGCGGAACCAAGACCTACGAGCAGTACTTC
>TRBD1|TRBV10-2|TRBJ2-5|NA
CASSAGKQGGTQYF
TGCGCCAGCAGTGCGGGGAAACAGGGGGGGACCCAGTACTTC
>NA|TRBV7-8|TRBJ2-7|few
CASSFRDTYYEQYF
TGTGCCAGCAGTTTCCGGGACACCTACTACGAGCAGTACTTC
>NA|TRBV2|TRBJ1-1|many
CASSSHRAEAFF
TGTGCCAGCAGTTCCCACAGGGCCGAAGCTTTCTTT
>NA|TRBV10-3|TRBJ1-5|NA
CAISDGRAYSNQPQHF
TGTGCCATCAGTGACGGCAGGGCGTATAGCAATCAGCCCCAGCATTTT
>NA|TRBV10-3|TRBJ2-7|NA
CASSYSLVYEQYF
TGTGCCAGCAGTTACTCGTTGGTCTACGAGCAGTACTTC
>NA|TRBV7-3|TRBJ1-2|many
CASSLNTGYGYTF
TGTGCCAGCAGCTTAAACACCGGTTATGGCTACACCTTC
>NA|TRBV7-9|TRBJ1-2|NA
CASSQDRGRGFYGYTF
TGCGCCAGCAGCCAAGATAGGGGACGGGGTTTCTATGGCTACACCTTC
>NA|TRBV7-2|TRBJ2-2|few
CASSHTTGELFF
TGTGCCAGCTCCCACACCACCGGGGAGCTGTTTTTT
>TRBD1|TRBV29-1|TRBJ1-2|once
CSVIDRVFGYGYTF
TGCAGCGTCATAGACAGGGTTTTTGGCTATGGCTACACCTTC
>NA|TRBV4-2|TRBJ2-7|NA
CASSPRLGGDEQYF
TGTGCCAGCAGCCCCCGACTAGGGGGAGATGAGCAGTACTTC
>TRBD1|TRBV9|TRBJ1-5|many
CASSAGQSFVSAQHF
TGTGCCAGCAGCGCGGGACAGAGTTTCGTCTCGGCCCAGCATTTT
>TRBD1|TRBV7-2|TRBJ1-5|many
CASSLATGVQPQHF
TGTGCCAGCAGCTTAGCGACAGGGGTGCAGCCCCAGCATTTT
>TRBD2|TRBV20-1|TRBJ2-7|NA
CSAREASGYNEQYF
TGCAGTGCTAGAGAGGCTAGCGGGTACAATGAGCAGTACTTC
>NA|TRBV29-1|TRBJ1-4|NA
CSVADSGRNTGEKLFF
TGCAGCGTTGCGGATTCCGGGAGGAACACCGGGGAAAAACTGTTTTTT
>TRBD1|TRBV6-1|TRBJ1-2|few
CASSGWGQISGYTF
TGTGCCAGCAGTGGATGGGGACAGATTTCAGGCTACACCTTC
>TRBD1|TRBV19|TRBJ1-2|many
CASSTDRGLGGYTF
TGTGCCAGTAGTACGGACAGGGGGCTTGGTGGCTACACCTTC
>NA|TRBV11-2|TRBJ2-6|many
CASSWGPGANVLTF
TGTGCCAGCAGCTGGGGCCCTGGGGCCAACGTCCTGACTTTC
>NA|TRBV29-1|TRBJ1-6|NA
CSVVRTVSNNSPLHF
TGCAGCGTTGTTCGGACAGTCAGCAACAATTCACCCCTCCACTTT